This T cell receptor beta chain is drawn from a study of identical twins. Healthy Caucasians provided all donations. Study-wide results and caveats: Cross-sectional statistics, not tracking of the same donors, supported the conclusions.

For this clonotype: Its antigen is not identified.

TCRdb re-called the 5' RACE reads through MiXCR, storing one row per CDR3 protein. The sample yields 1,800,000 or so distinct CDR3 sequences, around a third seen once. CDR1 is DFQATT, CDR2 SNEGSKA, per germline (reference sequence). This CDR3 contains 16 residues. With 4 bases clipped from V and 3 bases from J, the junction kept 5 bases outside the gene matches. The chain carries TRBV20-1 and TRBJ2-5, with 16 bases lining up with TRBD2. The sample consisted of cord blood. This sequence was found in a newborn girl in good health. The CDR3 DNA follows: TGCAGTGCTAACCTGGGACTAGCGGGAGGGGAAGAGACCCAGTACTTC. This gives the protein CSANLGLAGGEETQYF.